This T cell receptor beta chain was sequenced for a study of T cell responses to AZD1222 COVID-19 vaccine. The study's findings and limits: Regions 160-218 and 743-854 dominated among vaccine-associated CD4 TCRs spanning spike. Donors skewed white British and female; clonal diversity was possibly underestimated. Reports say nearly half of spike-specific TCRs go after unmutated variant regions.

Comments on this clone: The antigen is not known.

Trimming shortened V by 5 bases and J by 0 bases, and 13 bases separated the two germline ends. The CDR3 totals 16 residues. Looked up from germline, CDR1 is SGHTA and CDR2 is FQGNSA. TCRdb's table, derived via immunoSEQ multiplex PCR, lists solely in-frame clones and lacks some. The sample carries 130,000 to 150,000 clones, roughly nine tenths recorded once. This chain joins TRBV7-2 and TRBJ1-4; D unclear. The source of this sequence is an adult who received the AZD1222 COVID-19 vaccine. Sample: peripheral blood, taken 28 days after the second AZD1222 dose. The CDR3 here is CASSPPGGSTNEKLFF. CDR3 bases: TGTGCCAGCAGCCCCCCCGGTGGATCAACTAATGAAAAACTGTTTTTT.